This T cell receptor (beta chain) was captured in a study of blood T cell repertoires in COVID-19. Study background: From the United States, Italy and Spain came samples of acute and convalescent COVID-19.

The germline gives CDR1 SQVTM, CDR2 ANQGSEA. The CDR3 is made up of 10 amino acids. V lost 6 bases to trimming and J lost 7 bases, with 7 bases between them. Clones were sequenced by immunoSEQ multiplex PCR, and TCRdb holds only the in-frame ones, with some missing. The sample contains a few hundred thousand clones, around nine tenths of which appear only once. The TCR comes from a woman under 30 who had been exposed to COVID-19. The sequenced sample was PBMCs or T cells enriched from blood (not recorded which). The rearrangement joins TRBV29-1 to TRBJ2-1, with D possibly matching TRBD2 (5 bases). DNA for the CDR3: TGCAGCGTCTTAGCGAATGAGCAGTTCTTC. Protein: CSVLANEQFF.